The 15 T cell receptor beta chains below all came from one sample that was sequenced in a study of blood T cells in healthy people across ages. A sample-barcoded 5' primer and a J-beta primer mix were used in a second PCR of about 7 to 12 cycles. From the 5' RACE reads, TCRdb called clonotypes with MiXCR, one entry per CDR3 protein. The sample carries about 650,000 distinct CDR3 sequences, around 32% recorded once. The sample was blood. These receptors came from a woman over 75 in good health.

This clonotype has more than one count but fewer than ten. The V call is TRBV7-9, the J call TRBJ1-4, with a possible D match to TRBD1 (5 bases). Deletions cut 5 bases from V and 4 bases from J, with 11 bases between. The CDR3 totals 14 residues. CDR1 is SEHNR, CDR2 FQNEAQ, per germline (reference sequence). The CDR3 reads CASSPRGINEKLFF. The CDR3 DNA is TGTGCCAGCAGCCCGAGGGGTATTAATGAAAAACTGTTTTTT. The full variable domain, with the rest looked up from reference TRBV7-9 and TRBJ1-4, is DTGVSQNPRHKITKRGQNVTFRCDPISEHNRLYWYRQTLGQGPEFLTYFQNEAQLEKSRLLSDRFSAERPKGSFSTLEIQRTEQGDSAMYLCASSPRGINEKLFFGSGTQLSVL.

About this clonotype itself: This may arise from a read error, as a much more abundant clone is one base away. The CDR3 sequence: CASSLVGRRQFF. The CDR3 bases are TGTGCCAGCAGCTTAGTAGGGAGGCGGCAGTTCTTC. The chain couples TRBV7-2 to TRBJ2-1, with D possibly TRBD2 on 6 matching bases. V lost 1 base and J 12 bases, leaving 10 bases between the germline ends. CDR1 and CDR2 (germline): SGHTA, FQGNSA. CDR3 length: 12 amino acids.

The chain carries TRBV10-2 and TRBJ1-1; D perhaps matches TRBD1 (5 bases). The CDR3 is 15 residues long. CDR1 WSHSY and CDR2 SAAADI come from the germline V gene. With 6 bases removed from V and 0 bases from J, the gap between germline ends came to 14 bases. The CDR3 protein is CASRGLGGLNTEAFF. The CDR3 bases are TGCGCCAGCAGAGGATTGGGGGGGTTGAACACTGAAGCTTTCTTT.

This clonotype was recorded at least ten times. The chain combines TRBV5-1 with TRBJ1-1; unclear D gene. Trimming stripped 4 bases from V and 1 base from J, with 11 bases between. Germline V lookup: CDR1 SGHRS, CDR2 YFSETQ. The CDR3 totals 14 residues. The CDR3 region is CASSPRGQNTEAFF. In DNA, the CDR3 is TGCGCCAGCAGCCCGCGCGGGCAGAACACTGAAGCTTTCTTT.

This clonotype was detected ten times or more. V and J are TRBV5-1 and TRBJ2-5, with 7 positions matching TRBD1. V gave up 4 bases and J gave up 5 bases; unmatched junction bases: 8. This CDR3 contains 14 residues. CDR1 is SGHRS, CDR2 YFSETQ, per germline. The CDR3 coding sequence is TGCGCCAGCAGCAAACAGGGGTGGGATGAGACCCAGTACTTC. This gives the protein CASSKQGWDETQYF.

This clonotype was observed a single time. The V gene is TRBV20-1, the J gene TRBJ2-4; D may be TRBD2 (5 bases). Between the trimmed V and J ends, which lost 5 bases and 13 bases, there was a span of 18 bases. Germline V gene data show CDR1 as DFQATT and CDR2 as SNEGSKA (reference sequence). There are 12 residues in the CDR3. CDR3 loop: CSAPARRWEQYF. The CDR3 DNA follows: TGCAGTGCTCCCGCGAGGCGGTGGGAGCAGTACTTC.

CDR3 in amino acids: CASSYRHTEAFF. The CDR3 bases are TGTGCCAGCAGTTACAGACACACTGAAGCTTTCTTT. This chain links TRBV6-2 or TRBV6-3 with TRBJ1-1; unclear D gene. Germline loops: CDR1 MNHEY, CDR2 SVGEGT. The CDR3 is 12 amino acids. V gave up 2 bases and J gave up 3 bases, with 4 bases separating them.

The table lists this clonotype with many counts. The chain employs TRBV3-1 and TRBJ2-3; D unclear. The CDR3 has 15 residues. V was pared by 0 bases and J by 2 bases, with 9 bases between. Germline V gene sequence: CDR1 LGHDT, CDR2 YNNKEL (reference sequence). CDR3 bases: TGTGCCAGCAGCCAAGAATCAGGTTTCACAGATACGCAGTATTTT. Amino acids: CASSQESGFTDTQYF.

V and J are TRBV3-1 and TRBJ1-5; D possibly corresponds to TRBD1 (5 bases). Per the germline V gene, CDR1 is LGHDT and CDR2 is YNNKEL (reference sequence). Trimming removed 0 bases at V and 7 bases at J, with 7 bases between. The CDR3 covers 13 residues. Written as DNA, the CDR3 is TGTGCCAGCAGCCAAGACAGGGTCCAGCCCCAGCATTTT. The encoded protein is CASSQDRVQPQHF.

This clonotype was picked up many times. The CDR3 loop reads CASSLRTGIGSTQYF. Written as DNA, the CDR3 is TGCGCCAGCAGCTTAAGGACAGGAATAGGGTCGACCCAGTACTTC. The chain couples TRBV5-1 to TRBJ2-5, with TRBD1 identical over 7 bases. After removal of 2 bases from V and 7 bases from J, the junction contained 11 bases not matched to a gene. Germline assignment: CDR1 SGHRS and CDR2 YFSETQ. The CDR3 sequence is 15 residues long. Filled out from reference TRBV5-1 and TRBJ2-5, the complete variable domain reads KAGVTQTPRYLIKTRGQQVTLSCSPISGHRSVSWYQQTPGQGLQFLFEYFSETQRNKGNFPGRFSGRQFSNSRSEMNVSTLELGDSALYLCASSLRTGIGSTQYFGPGTRLLVL.

As concerns this clonotype: This may come from a read error, since a much larger clone is one base off. The chain couples TRBV4-1 to TRBJ2-1; 9 bases agree with TRBD2. V lost 1 base, J lost 13 bases, and 11 bases stayed unmatched. CDR3 length: 15 residues. Germline loops: CDR1 MGHRA, CDR2 YSYEKL. The CDR3 reads CASSQVAGAGETQFF. CDR3 in DNA: TGCGCCAGCAGCCAAGTAGCGGGGGCGGGGGAGACCCAGTTCTTC.

This clonotype was picked up many times. Possible read error: a much larger clone is one base away. The V and J genes are TRBV7-8 and TRBJ2-3; D is unclear. This CDR3 has 11 residues. Between the trimmed V and J ends, which lost 2 bases and 4 bases, there was a span of 1 base. Germline V gene sequence: CDR1 SGHVS, CDR2 FQNEAQ. In nucleotides, the CDR3 is TGTGCCAGCAGCTTACCAGATACGCAGTATTTT. Translation: CASSLPDTQYF.

This clonotype was picked up many times. CDR3 nucleotide sequence: TGTGCCAGCAGTCCCCCCGGACACCGCACAGATACGCAGTATTTT. Encoded protein: CASSPPGHRTDTQYF. The rearrangement uses TRBV28 and TRBJ2-3, with D perhaps TRBD1 (5 bases). The germline V gene encodes CDR1 MDHEN and CDR2 SYDVKM. The V and J ends lost 5 bases and 1 base respectively, with 13 bases between them. The CDR3 spans 15 residues.

This clonotype was counted only a few times. This chain links TRBV30 with TRBJ2-2; D is perhaps TRBD1 (5 bases). The length of the CDR3 is 18 residues. Germline V lookup: CDR1 GTSNPN, CDR2 SVGIG (reference sequence). The germline V and J ends were trimmed by 3 bases and 0 bases, with 20 bases remaining between them. This CDR3 is CAWRGPERRGTNTGELFF. In DNA, the CDR3 is TGTGCCTGGAGGGGGCCAGAGAGGAGAGGCACGAACACCGGGGAGCTGTTTTTT.

This clonotype was counted between two and nine times. The V call is TRBV25-1, the J call TRBJ1-4; D gene ambiguous. The CDR3 is made up of 14 amino acids. Trimming took 4 bases from V and 6 from J, leaving 12 bases between them. CDR1 is MGHDK and CDR2 is SYGVNS in the germline V gene. The CDR3 bases are TGTGCCAGCAGTGTCGAGGGTATTCATGAAAAACTGTTTTTT. It encodes CASSVEGIHEKLFF.